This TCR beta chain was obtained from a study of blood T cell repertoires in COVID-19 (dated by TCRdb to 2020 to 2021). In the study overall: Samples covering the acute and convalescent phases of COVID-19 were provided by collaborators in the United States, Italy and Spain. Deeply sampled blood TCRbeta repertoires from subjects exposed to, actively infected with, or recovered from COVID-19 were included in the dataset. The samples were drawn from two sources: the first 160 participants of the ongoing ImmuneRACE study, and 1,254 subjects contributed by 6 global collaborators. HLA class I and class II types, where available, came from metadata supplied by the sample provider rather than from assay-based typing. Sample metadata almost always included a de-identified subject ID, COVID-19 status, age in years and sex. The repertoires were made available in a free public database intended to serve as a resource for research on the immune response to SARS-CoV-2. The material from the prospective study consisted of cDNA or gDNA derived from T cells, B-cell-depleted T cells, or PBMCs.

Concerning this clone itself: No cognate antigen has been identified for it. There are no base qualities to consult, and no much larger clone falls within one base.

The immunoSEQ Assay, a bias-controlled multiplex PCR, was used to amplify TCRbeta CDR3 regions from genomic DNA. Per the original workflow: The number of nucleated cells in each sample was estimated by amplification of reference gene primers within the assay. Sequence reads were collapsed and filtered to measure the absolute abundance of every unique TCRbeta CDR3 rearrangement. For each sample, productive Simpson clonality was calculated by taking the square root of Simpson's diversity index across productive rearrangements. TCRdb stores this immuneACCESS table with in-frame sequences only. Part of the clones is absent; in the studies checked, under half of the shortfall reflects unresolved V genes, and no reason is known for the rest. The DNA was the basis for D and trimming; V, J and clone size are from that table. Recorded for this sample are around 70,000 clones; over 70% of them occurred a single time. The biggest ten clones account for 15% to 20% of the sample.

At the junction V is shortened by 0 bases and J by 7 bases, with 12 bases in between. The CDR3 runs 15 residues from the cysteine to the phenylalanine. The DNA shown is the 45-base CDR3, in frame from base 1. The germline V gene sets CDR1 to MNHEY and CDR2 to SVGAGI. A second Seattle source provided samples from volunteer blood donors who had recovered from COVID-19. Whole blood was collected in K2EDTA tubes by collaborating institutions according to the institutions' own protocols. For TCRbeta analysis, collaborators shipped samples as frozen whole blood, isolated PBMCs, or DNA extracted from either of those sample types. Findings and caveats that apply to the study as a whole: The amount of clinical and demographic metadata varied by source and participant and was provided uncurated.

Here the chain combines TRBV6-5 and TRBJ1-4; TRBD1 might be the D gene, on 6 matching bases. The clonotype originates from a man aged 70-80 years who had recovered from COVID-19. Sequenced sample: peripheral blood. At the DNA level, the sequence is TGTGCCAGCAGTTACTCGAGCCAGGGGCGTGAAAAACTGTTTTTT. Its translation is CASSYSSQGREKLFF.